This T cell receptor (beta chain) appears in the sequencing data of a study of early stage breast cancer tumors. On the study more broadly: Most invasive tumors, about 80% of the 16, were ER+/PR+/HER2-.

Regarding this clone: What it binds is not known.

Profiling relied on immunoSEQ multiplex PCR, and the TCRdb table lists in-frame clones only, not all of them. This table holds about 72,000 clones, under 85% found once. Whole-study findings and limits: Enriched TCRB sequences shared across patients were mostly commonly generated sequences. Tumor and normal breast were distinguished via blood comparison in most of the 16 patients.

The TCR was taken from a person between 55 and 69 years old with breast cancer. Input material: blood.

The CDR3 is CASSSSGNCVAGELFF. In nucleotides, the CDR3 is TGTGCCAGCAGTTCAAGCGGGAATTGTGTGGCCGGGGAGCTGTTTTTT. The J gene is TRBJ2-2, the V gene TRBV21-1; the table's TRBD2 call for D was not verified on the DNA. TRBV21-1 constitutes a pseudogene. The CDR3 extends over 16 amino acids.